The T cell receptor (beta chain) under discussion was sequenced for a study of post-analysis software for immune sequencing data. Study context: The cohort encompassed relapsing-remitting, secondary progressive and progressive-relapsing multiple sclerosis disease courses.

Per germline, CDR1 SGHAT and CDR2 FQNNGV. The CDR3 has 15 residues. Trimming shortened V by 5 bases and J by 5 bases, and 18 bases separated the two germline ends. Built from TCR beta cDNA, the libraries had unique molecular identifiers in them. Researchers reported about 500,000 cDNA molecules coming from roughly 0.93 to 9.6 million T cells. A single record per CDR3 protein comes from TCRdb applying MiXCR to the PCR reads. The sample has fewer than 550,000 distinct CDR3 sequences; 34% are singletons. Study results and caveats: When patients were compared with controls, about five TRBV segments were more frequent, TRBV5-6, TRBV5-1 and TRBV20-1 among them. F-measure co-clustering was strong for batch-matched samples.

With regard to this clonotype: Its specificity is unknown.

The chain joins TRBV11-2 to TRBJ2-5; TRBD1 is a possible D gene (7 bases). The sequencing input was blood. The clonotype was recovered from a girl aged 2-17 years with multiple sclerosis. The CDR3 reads CASSPVGGGFETQYF. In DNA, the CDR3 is TGTGCCAGCAGCCCAGTAGGAGGGGGCTTTGAGACCCAGTACTTC.